This TCR beta chain was recorded in a study of blood T cell repertoires in COVID-19. Study-level information: The study drew acute and convalescent COVID-19 samples from the United States, Italy and Spain. From T cells, B-cell-depleted T cells, or PBMCs came the material, which was cDNA or gDNA.

Produced via immunoSEQ multiplex PCR; TCRdb's table is partial and in-frame only. The repertoire holds 120,000 to 150,000 clones, with roughly 79% as singletons. This clone was counted once. The origin of this receptor is a human donor with acute or convalescent COVID-19. The donor label of this sample is uncertain. Sequenced input: peripheral blood.

CDR3 nucleotides: TGTGCCAGCAGTTACCGGGACAGAAAAGGCTACACCTTC. Protein product: CASSYRDRKGYTF. The chain uses TRBV6-5 and TRBJ1-2; 7 positions agree with TRBD1. Germline lookup yields CDR1 MNHEY and CDR2 SVGAGI. J lost 8 bases, V lost 2 bases, and 5 bases had no gene match. CDR3 size: 13 residues.